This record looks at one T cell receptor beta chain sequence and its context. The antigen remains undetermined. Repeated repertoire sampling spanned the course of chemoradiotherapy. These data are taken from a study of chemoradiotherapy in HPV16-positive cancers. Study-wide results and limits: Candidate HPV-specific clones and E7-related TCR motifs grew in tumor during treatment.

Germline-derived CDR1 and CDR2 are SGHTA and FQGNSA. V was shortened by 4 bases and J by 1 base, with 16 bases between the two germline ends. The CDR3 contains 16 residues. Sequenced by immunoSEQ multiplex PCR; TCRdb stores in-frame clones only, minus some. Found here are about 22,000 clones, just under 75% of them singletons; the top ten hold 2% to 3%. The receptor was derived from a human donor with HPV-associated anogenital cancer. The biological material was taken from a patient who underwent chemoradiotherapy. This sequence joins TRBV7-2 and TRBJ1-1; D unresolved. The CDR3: CASSSQKGGRNTEAFF. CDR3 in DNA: TGTGCCAGCAGCTCTCAAAAGGGTGGGAGGAACACTGAAGCTTTCTTT.